The 30 T cell receptor beta chains presented below share a single source sample, sequenced in a study of T cells after yellow fever vaccination. TCRdb recomputed calls from the 5' RACE reads with MiXCR, one row per CDR3 protein. The sample has 200,000 to 300,000 distinct CDR3 sequences; approximately 6.7% are singletons. Here the sequenced sample was CD4+ T cells sorted from PBMCs, taken on the day of the yellow fever booster vaccination. These receptors came from a man aged 30 to 39 who received the YFV17D yellow fever vaccine.

A few counts support this clonotype. The chain has TRBV6-4 and TRBJ2-2; 12 positions agree with TRBD2. Germline V gene lookup returns CDR1 MRHNA and CDR2 SNTAGT. The J segment lost 6 bases and the V segment lost 2 bases, leaving 13 bases of the junction unmatched. CDR3 length: 19 residues. This CDR3 reads CASSDGTSGWRSRAGELFF. The CDR3 nucleotides are TGTGCCAGCAGTGACGGGACTAGCGGGTGGCGGTCGAGAGCCGGGGAGCTGTTTTTT.

V usage is TRBV11-2 and J usage is TRBJ2-7; 15 bases fit TRBD2. Germline CDR1 reads SGHAT; CDR2 reads FQNNGV. V shed 5 bases, J shed 7 bases, and the junction held 15 bases outside the gene matches. The CDR3 has 18 residues. CDR3 region: CASSRKVYGLAGGGEQYF. The CDR3 coding sequence is TGTGCCAGCAGCCGGAAGGTCTACGGACTAGCGGGAGGGGGGGAGCAGTACTTC.

There are a few counts of this clonotype. This chain joins TRBV9 and TRBJ2-7; a possible D gene is TRBD1 (5 bases). Germline V gene data show CDR1 as SGDLS and CDR2 as YYNGEE. The CDR3 contains 14 residues. V lost 4 bases and J 6 bases, leaving 17 bases between the germline ends. The CDR3 DNA follows: TGTGCCAGCAGCTCGCAGTATCAGGGCGGCGAGCAGTACTTC. Translation: CASSSQYQGGEQYF.

The table lists this clonotype with a few counts. V gene TRBV7-2 combines with J gene TRBJ2-2; TRBD2 agrees at 8 bases. V lost 2 bases, J lost 4 bases, and 15 bases stayed unmatched. This CDR3 is built from 19 residues. Germline assignment: CDR1 SGHTA and CDR2 FQGNSA. The DNA for the CDR3 is TGTGCCAGCAGCTTATCGGCCCTTTGGGCGGGAGGAGGCACCGGGGAGCTGTTTTTT. Its translation: CASSLSALWAGGGTGELFF.

This clonotype was detected a few times. The V gene is TRBV7-8, the J gene TRBJ2-5; 8 positions agree with TRBD2. This CDR3 contains 15 residues. Germline CDR1 SGHVS, CDR2 FQNEAQ. V was clipped by 5 bases and J by 3 bases; unmatched bases: 8. CDR3 sequence reads: CASSGLRGGEETQYF. The CDR3 bases are TGTGCCAGCAGCGGACTACGGGGGGGGGAAGAGACCCAGTACTTC.

This clonotype was seen at least ten times. This chain connects TRBV28 to TRBJ2-7; possibly TRBD1 or TRBD2 for D (7 bases each). This CDR3 contains 12 residues. In germline, CDR1 is MDHEN, CDR2 SYDVKM. Trimming left V 9 bases short and J 6 bases short, with 15 bases between. CDR3 nucleotide sequence: TGTGCCAGTCGACAGGGAGGGTTCGAGCAGTACTTC. Its protein product is CASRQGGFEQYF.

Comment on this clonotype: A read error is possible here, since a much larger clone lies one base away. The V call is TRBV11-2, the J call TRBJ2-7, with unresolved D. CDR1 is SGHAT and CDR2 is FQNNGV in the germline V gene. The CDR3 contains 17 residues. Deletions cut 8 bases from V and 6 bases from J, with 29 bases between. The CDR3 region has the DNA TGTGCCAGCTGCCCCTTCGGAATCCGGGTTCGTTCCCGCGAGCAGTACTTC. Its translation is CASCPFGIRVRSREQYF.

This clonotype was seen at least ten times. The V gene is TRBV11-2, the J gene TRBJ2-7; TRBD1 aligns across 9 bases. The CDR3 sequence is 16 residues long. Germline CDR1 is SGHAT and CDR2 is FQNNGV. J was trimmed by 3 bases and V by 0 bases; bases with no gene match: 6. CDR3 residues: CASSLDRQGEIYEQYF. DNA for the CDR3: TGTGCCAGCAGCTTAGATCGACAGGGGGAGATCTACGAGCAGTACTTC.

In this sample, this clonotype turned up many times. This sequence joins TRBV27 and TRBJ2-7, with 11 bases matching TRBD2. CDR3 length: 15 residues. Trimming removed 5 bases from V and 2 bases from J; junction bases left unmatched: 5. Germline values: CDR1 MNHEY, CDR2 SMNVEV (reference sequence). The CDR3 nucleotides read TGTGCCAGCAGTATGTTAGCGGGAGGGCCCTACGAGCAGTACTTC. Translated: CASSMLAGGPYEQYF.

This clonotype was picked up many times. The rearrangement links TRBV19 to TRBJ2-7; TRBD1 agrees at 7 bases. In germline, CDR1 is LNHDA, CDR2 SQIVND (reference sequence). CDR3 length: 15 residues. V dropped 9 bases and J dropped 3; count of bases not matched to a gene: 14. CDR3 region: CASRQSGTASYEQYF. CDR3 nucleotide sequence: TGTGCCAGCCGCCAATCGGGGACAGCAAGCTACGAGCAGTACTTC.

The chain joins TRBV9 to TRBJ2-3; 8 bases line up with TRBD2. The germline gives CDR1 SGDLS, CDR2 YYNGEE. Trimming cost V 3 bases and J 0 bases; bases outside gene matches: 3. The CDR3 spans 15 residues. This CDR3 reads CASSASGFSTDTQYF. CDR3 DNA sequence: TGTGCCAGCAGCGCTAGCGGGTTTAGCACAGATACGCAGTATTTT.

The sample holds many counts of this clonotype. V usage is TRBV20-1 and J usage is TRBJ2-7; a weak D match, TRBD1 (6 bases). Germline CDR1 DFQATT, CDR2 SNEGSKA (reference sequence). The CDR3 is 19 amino acids. V gave up 3 bases and J gave up 1 base, with 28 bases separating them. CDR3 nucleotides: TGCAGTGCTAGCCCCCTCTCCGGGACACCGATTGTTTCGTCCTACGAGCAGTACTTC. It codes for CSASPLSGTPIVSSYEQYF.

This clonotype was picked up many times. The J gene is TRBJ2-3, the V gene TRBV5-1; TRBD2 matches at 9 bases. CDR3 length: 17 amino acids. V trimming: 0 bases; J trimming: 0 bases; junction bases outside the gene matches: 5. The V gene's germline CDR1 is SGHRS and CDR2 YFSETQ. In DNA form, the CDR3 reads TGCGCCAGCAGCTTGGCCACAGCGGGAGGTAGCACAGATACGCAGTATTTT. Its translation is CASSLATAGGSTDTQYF. The full variable domain, with the rest looked up from reference TRBV5-1 and TRBJ2-3, is KAGVTQTPRYLIKTRGQQVTLSCSPISGHRSVSWYQQTPGQGLQFLFEYFSETQRNKGNFPGRFSGRQFSNSRSEMNVSTLELGDSALYLCASSLATAGGSTDTQYFGPGTRLTVL.

This clonotype was detected a few times. The rearrangement joins TRBV20-1 to TRBJ2-1; 7 bases map to TRBD2. The CDR3 length is 15 residues. V trimming: 3 bases; J trimming: 12 bases; junction bases outside the gene matches: 17. Per germline, CDR1 DFQATT and CDR2 SNEGSKA (reference sequence). CDR3 coding DNA: TGCAGTGCTAGCATTTGGGCTAGCGGATACCGCACGCAGTTCTTC. Translating gives CSASIWASGYRTQFF.

This clonotype was seen at least ten times. This chain joins TRBV12-3 or TRBV12-4 and TRBJ2-1; D not resolved. The CDR3 has 13 residues. The V end lost 2 bases, the J end lost 8 bases, and 10 bases lay between the germline ends. For the CDR3, the DNA is TGTGCCAGCAGTTTAAAGGCGAGCGATGAGCAGTTCTTC. Translating gives CASSLKASDEQFF.

The rearrangement links TRBV7-9 to TRBJ1-2; D is unclear. The CDR3 length is 17 residues. The V end was cut by 5 bases, the J end by 4 bases, with 23 bases between. The germline V gene encodes CDR1 SEHNR and CDR2 FQNEAQ (reference sequence). In nucleotides, the CDR3 is TGTGCCAGCAGCCCACGGGCATCGCTTTATACGGCCTATGGCTACACCTTC. This gives the protein CASSPRASLYTAYGYTF.

CDR3 sequence: CATSREISGANVLTF. As DNA, the CDR3 is TGTGCCACCAGCAGAGAAATCTCTGGGGCCAACGTCCTGACTTTC. The chain has TRBV15 and TRBJ2-6; D unclear. CDR1 is LNHNV, CDR2 YYDKDF, per germline (reference sequence). Between the trimmed V and J ends, which lost 0 bases and 0 bases, there was a span of 3 bases. There are 15 residues in the CDR3.

This clonotype was seen a few times. The rearrangement links TRBV30 to TRBJ2-5; D is possibly TRBD1 (5 bases). Germline V lookup: CDR1 GTSNPN, CDR2 SVGIG (reference sequence). This CDR3 region has 13 residues. The V end lost 8 bases, the J end lost 5 bases, and 18 bases lay between the germline ends. The CDR3 reads CAGSRDKMETQYF. Written as DNA, the CDR3 is TGTGCCGGCAGCAGGGATAAAATGGAGACCCAGTACTTC.

In this sample, this clonotype turned up a few times. This chain links TRBV7-9 with TRBJ1-2; a possible D gene is TRBD1 (5 bases). The germline V gene has CDR1 SEHNR and CDR2 FQNEAQ (reference sequence). V dropped 0 bases and J dropped 3 bases, with 14 bases sitting between them. The CDR3 length is 16 residues. CDR3 loop: CASSLAKSRADYGYTF. CDR3 DNA sequence: TGTGCCAGCAGCTTAGCGAAGAGCAGGGCCGACTATGGCTACACCTTC.

The gene calls are TRBV24-1 and TRBJ2-5; 10 bases are a match to TRBD2. J gave up 5 bases and V 2 bases, and 7 bases lay outside the gene matches. Germline CDR1 KGHDR, CDR2 SFDVKD. The CDR3 totals 16 residues. The CDR3 nucleotides are TGTGCCACCAGTGATTCTATAGCGGGAGGAGTTGAGACCCAGTACTTC. Translating gives CATSDSIAGGVETQYF.

This clonotype came up a few times. One end of the junction does not line up with germline, which may come from a read error. The rearrangement joins TRBV20-1 to TRBJ2-5, with TRBD2 matching over 16 bases. Germline CDR1 is DFQATT and CDR2 is SNEGSKA (reference sequence). This CDR3 is 17 amino acids long. In nucleotides, the CDR3 is TGCTGTGCTAGAGGGGGACTAGCGGGAGGGTACCAAGAGACCCAGTACTTC. This sequence encodes CCARGGLAGGYQETQYF.

This clonotype was found a few times. The junction departs from the called germline gene at one end, perhaps through a read error. The chain links TRBV3-1 to TRBJ2-3; 7 bases agree with TRBD2. The germline V gene has CDR1 LGHDT and CDR2 YNNKEL (reference sequence). The CDR3 is made up of 18 amino acids. The CDR3 spells CACSQEASGPPRRDTQYF. The CDR3 DNA sequence: TGTGCCTGCAGCCAAGAAGCTAGCGGTCCCCCCCGGCGGGATACGCAGTATTTT.

The sample holds a few counts of this clonotype. The chain combines TRBV12-3 or TRBV12-4 with TRBJ2-7; D gene uncertain. V dropped 6 bases and J dropped 2 bases, with 11 bases sitting between them. The CDR3 loop spans 13 amino acids. CDR3 nucleotides: TGTGCCAGCAGGACTGGGCCGCCCTACGAGCAGTACTTC. Encoded protein: CASRTGPPYEQYF.

This clonotype was seen a handful of times. The V and J genes are TRBV30 and TRBJ2-3; 10 bases are a match to TRBD2. This CDR3 region has 15 residues. Germline-derived CDR1 and CDR2 are GTSNPN and SVGIG (reference sequence). The ends lost 3 bases at V and 0 bases at J; junction bases unmatched: 3. This chain's CDR3 is CAWSLAGGSTDTQYF. The CDR3 DNA reads as TGTGCCTGGAGCTTAGCGGGAGGAAGCACAGATACGCAGTATTTT. The full variable domain, completed using reference TRBV30 and TRBJ2-3, is SQTIHQWPATLVQPVGSPLSLECTVEGTSNPNLYWYRQAAGRGLQLLFYSVGIGQISSEVPQNLSASRPQDRQFILSSKKLLLSDSGFYLCAWSLAGGSTDTQYFGPGTRLTVL.

V gene TRBV4-3 combines with J gene TRBJ1-1, with D unclear. Germline CDR1 and CDR2: LGHNA and YSLEER. The CDR3 totals 13 residues. V shed 5 bases and J shed 3 bases, with 10 bases lying between them. CDR3 loop: CASSRNPYTEAFF. Written as DNA, the CDR3 is TGCGCCAGCAGCAGGAACCCCTACACTGAAGCTTTCTTT.

This clonotype has a count of ten or more. The chain uses TRBV7-8 and TRBJ2-7, with D uncertain. The CDR3 is made up of 13 amino acids. V lost 6 bases, J lost 0 bases, and 9 bases lay in between. The V gene's germline CDR1 is SGHVS and CDR2 FQNEAQ. The DNA of the CDR3 is TGTGCCAGCAGTTTAAGAGTCTCCTACGAGCAGTACTTC. This sequence encodes CASSLRVSYEQYF.

This clonotype was counted many times. The V call is TRBV20-1, the J call TRBJ2-5; 9 nucleotides line up with TRBD2. The CDR3 spans 16 residues. V lost 3 bases and J lost 1; bases outside the gene matches: 9. The germline gives CDR1 DFQATT, CDR2 SNEGSKA (reference sequence). CDR3 sequence: CSASGSGSYPQETQYF. The DNA of the CDR3 is TGCAGTGCTAGTGGTAGCGGGAGTTACCCCCAAGAGACCCAGTACTTC.

The chain employs TRBV24-1 and TRBJ2-3, with D hard to call. V was cut by 9 bases and J by 7 bases, with 10 bases left in between. The CDR3 is made up of 11 amino acids. From germline, CDR1 is KGHDR and CDR2 SFDVKD. Written as DNA, the CDR3 is TGTGCCACCGGATGGGGAAATACGCAGTATTTT. This sequence encodes CATGWGNTQYF.

This clonotype was observed a single time. One end of the junction fails to match germline, which may point to a read error. J is TRBJ2-7 and V is TRBV20-1, with 8 bases that match TRBD2. Germline V lookup: CDR1 DFQATT, CDR2 SNEGSKA (reference sequence). This CDR3 is built from 16 residues. CDR3 protein: CCANPLRGSGVYEQYF. The CDR3 DNA is TGCTGTGCTAACCCCCTTAGGGGTAGCGGGGTCTACGAGCAGTACTTC.

This clonotype has more than one count but fewer than ten. The J gene is TRBJ2-3, the V gene TRBV7-3, with a possible D match to TRBD2 (5 bases). The CDR3 is 22 amino acids. Germline V lookup: CDR1 SGHTA, CDR2 FQGTGA. Trimming left V 6 bases short and J 2 bases short, with 36 bases between. The DNA for the CDR3 is TGTGCCAGCAGTTACACACAGATGTCGGCGGGTGTCGCCCGGTTTTTCACAGATACGCAGTATTTT. Its protein is CASSYTQMSAGVARFFTDTQYF. The full variable domain, rest sourced from reference TRBV7-3 and TRBJ2-3, is GAGVSQTPSNKVTEKGKYVELRCDPISGHTALYWYRQSLGQGPEFLIYFQGTGAADDSGLPNDRFFAVRPEGSVSTLKIQRTERGDSAVYLCASSYTQMSAGVARFFTDTQYFGPGTRLTVL.